The rows below give T cell receptor beta chains drawn from one sample of a study of Tregs in tolerant kidney transplant recipients. Their antigens remain unidentified. Data came from immunoSEQ multiplex PCR; TCRdb stores just in-frame clones and leaves some out. The table includes under 45,000 clones, over 95% detected once. The sequencing sample was made of Tregs from blood cultured with allogeneic cells. Source of these receptors: a human donor in good health. Each CDR3 is given with its conserved first and last residue. Each record gives: V gene, clone size, J gene, D gene, CDR3 DNA, CDR3 protein. The D gene is left open where the match is weak. Expanded clones are given a class, and other clones once, few, many or no size at all.

>TRBV5-6|.|TRBJ2-3|TRBD2
TGTGCCAGCAGCTTTATTTTGGCGGGAGGTTCCACAGATACGCAGTATTTT
CASSFILAGGSTDTQYF
>TRBV18|.|TRBJ1-1|TRBD1
TGTGCCAGCTCACCGCGGGGACAGGGGGCGCGGAACACTGAAGCTTTCTTT
CASSPRGQGARNTEAFF
>TRBV7-2|.|TRBJ1-1|.
TGTGCCAGCAGCTTAATGGGGTACTCGAACACTGAAGCTTTCTTT
CASSLMGYSNTEAFF
>TRBV19|.|TRBJ2-3|.
TGTGCCAGTAGTATATCAGGGGCCCTTGGAGATACGCAGTATTTT
CASSISGALGDTQYF
>TRBV21-1|.|TRBJ2-7|.
TGTGCCAGCAGCAAAGTGGAGCAGTACTTC
CASSKVEQYF
>TRBV5-4|.|TRBJ2-1|.
TGTGCCAGCAGCTTGGTTCAGGCCTACAATGAGCAGTTCTTC
CASSLVQAYNEQFF
>TRBV7-8|.|TRBJ1-1|TRBD1
TGTGCCAGCAGACAGACAGGGTTAAACACTGAAGCTTTCTTT
CASRQTGLNTEAFF
>TRBV29-1|.|TRBJ2-3|.
TGCAGCGTTGAAGATTTTGTGGGCCTCACAGATACGCAGTATTTT
CSVEDFVGLTDTQYF
>TRBV5-4|.|TRBJ1-3|.
TGTGCCAGCAGCGTACAAGGGCCCTCTGGAAACACCATATATTTT
CASSVQGPSGNTIYF
>TRBV4-2|.|TRBJ2-2|.
TGTGCCAGCAGCCAAGGTTGGGTAGGGAACACCGGGGAGCTGTTTTTT
CASSQGWVGNTGELFF
>TRBV30|.|TRBJ1-6|.
TGTGCCTGGAGCACCAACTATAATTCACCCCTCCACTTT
CAWSTNYNSPLHF
>TRBV6-5|once|TRBJ2-3|TRBD1
TGTGCCAGCAGGCGGACAGGGACCGCAGATACGCAGTATTTT
CASRRTGTADTQYF
>TRBV2|.|TRBJ2-1|.
TGTGCCAGCAGCCGGGGGCACAATGAGCAGTTCTTC
CASSRGHNEQFF
>TRBV5-1|.|TRBJ2-1|.
TGCGCCAGCAGCCCCGACGGCGCCGCCTACTACAATGAGCAGTTCTTC
CASSPDGAAYYNEQFF
>TRBV6-6|.|TRBJ2-7|.
TGTGCCAGCAGTTTCAACTCCTACGAGCAGTACTTC
CASSFNSYEQYF
>TRBV27|.|TRBJ1-1|.
TGTGCCAGCCACGGGAGGGCACAGCTAAACACTGAAGCTTTCTTT
CASHGRAQLNTEAFF
>TRBV5-1|.|TRBJ1-1|TRBD1
TGCGCCAGCAGCTTAGGCCTACGAACAGGGGCCGATGAAGCTTTCTTT
CASSLGLRTGADEAFF
>TRBV5-6|.|TRBJ1-2|.
TGTGCCAGCAGCTTGGGTCAGGGGCCCTATGGCTACACCTTC
CASSLGQGPYGYTF
>TRBV9|.|TRBJ2-3|.
TGTGCCAGCAGTCTTTTCGACCCCGATACGCAGTATTTT
CASSLFDPDTQYF
>TRBV19|.|TRBJ2-6|TRBD1
TGTGCCAGTAGTGTTACAGGGGGAGCTGGGGCCAACGTCCTGACTTTC
CASSVTGGAGANVLTF
>TRBV2|.|TRBJ1-1|TRBD1
TGTGCCAGCAGTGAAGCGTGGACAGGGTTTGAGGGATATACTGAAGCTTTCTTT
CASSEAWTGFEGYTEAFF
>TRBV5-1|.|TRBJ2-7|.
TGCGCCAGCAGCCAGCAGGTTATAAGCGGGCAAGTCTACGAGCAGTACTTC
CASSQQVISGQVYEQYF
>TRBV10-3|.|TRBJ2-5|TRBD2
TGTGCCATCAGCGCCTTACTAGCGGGAGGAACCCGAGAGACCCAGTACTTC
CAISALLAGGTRETQYF
>TRBV5-1|.|TRBJ2-5|TRBD2
TGCGCCAGCAGCTTGGTAGCGGGGGGGTTGGAGACCCAGTACTTC
CASSLVAGGLETQYF
>TRBV7-9|.|TRBJ2-5|TRBD1
TGTGCCAGCAGCTTTTACAGGGGAGAGGAGACCCAGTACTTC
CASSFYRGEETQYF
>TRBV5-1|.|TRBJ1-2|TRBD1
TGCGCCAGCAGCTTACAGGGGACAGATGGCTACACCTTC
CASSLQGTDGYTF
>TRBV14|.|TRBJ1-2|.
TGTGCCAGCAGCCCCCTCCTCTCTAGAGGGTTAGGTGGCTACACCTTC
CASSPLLSRGLGGYTF
>TRBV10-3|.|TRBJ1-1|TRBD1
TGTGCCATCAAAGGACAGGGGGAAACTGAAGCTTTCTTT
CAIKGQGETEAFF
>TRBV10-1|.|TRBJ2-7|.
TGCGCCAGCACACAGCAGGGACCCACCTACGAGCAGTACTTC
CASTQQGPTYEQYF
>TRBV6-6|.|TRBJ2-3|TRBD1
TGTGCCAGCAGACACCGGGACAGAGTTGATACGCAGTATTTT
CASRHRDRVDTQYF
>TRBV5-1|.|TRBJ1-6|.
TGCGCCAGCAGCTTGGAAGTTGGGATCCCGGATTCACCCCTCCACTTT
CASSLEVGIPDSPLHF
>TRBV18|.|TRBJ2-7|.
TGTGCCAGCTCACTATCCGGGGCGGACTACGAGCAGTACTTC
CASSLSGADYEQYF
>TRBV29-1|once|TRBJ1-2|.
TGCAGCGTTGAAGGGGCTACGACCGCGCGAAACTATGGCTACACCTTC
CSVEGATTARNYGYTF
>TRBV5-1|.|TRBJ2-7|.
TGCGCCAGCAGCTTGGACCAGGGGGGATGGTCCTACGAGCAGTACTTC
CASSLDQGGWSYEQYF
>TRBV5-4|.|TRBJ2-5|.
TGTGCCAGCAGCCCGGGCTGGGCAGGCTTACAAGAGACCCAGTACTTC
CASSPGWAGLQETQYF
>TRBV2|.|TRBJ2-3|TRBD2
TGTGCCAGCAGTTTGACTAGCGGGGGGTTAGATACGCAGTATTTT
CASSLTSGGLDTQYF
>TRBV19|.|TRBJ1-1|TRBD1
TGTGCCAGTAGTAGGACAGGGATGAACACTGAAGCTTTCTTT
CASSRTGMNTEAFF
>TRBV7-8|.|TRBJ2-7|.
TGTGCCAGCAGCTCCCGGGACCGGGTGGGGCAGTACTTC
CASSSRDRVGQYF
>TRBV5-8|.|TRBJ2-1|.
TGTGCCAGCAGCTTGGCTGGCCTTCTGGGTCAGTTCTTC
CASSLAGLLGQFF
>TRBV18|.|TRBJ2-7|.
TGTGCCAGCTCTCCCACTCAGGGCTCGGGCTTTTACGAGCAGTACTTC
CASSPTQGSGFYEQYF
>TRBV5-1|.|TRBJ1-1|.
TGCGCCAGCAGCTTGCTGGGGCCGGGGGACACTGAAGCTTTCTTT
CASSLLGPGDTEAFF
>TRBV11-2|.|TRBJ2-7|.
TGTGCCAGCAGCCGCTTAGGTCGGGGGACCTACGAGCAGTACTTC
CASSRLGRGTYEQYF
>TRBV14|.|TRBJ2-1|TRBD2
TGTGCCAGCAGCCAAGCTAGCGGGGGGCCGCAGTTCTTC
CASSQASGGPQFF
>TRBV30|.|TRBJ1-2|TRBD1
TGTGCCTGGGGGACAGGGCCTGGCTACACCTTC
CAWGTGPGYTF
>TRBV11-3|once|TRBJ1-1|.
TGTGCCAGCAGCTTAGGAGGGCCGAGGAACACTGAAGCTTTCTTT
CASSLGGPRNTEAFF
>TRBV18|.|TRBJ1-1|.
TGTGCCAGCTCACCACCGGCGGGGGAGAACACTGAAGCTTTCTTT
CASSPPAGENTEAFF
>TRBV6-6|.|TRBJ1-2|.
TGTGCCAGCAGAGAAATGTTCTATGGCTACACCTTC
CASREMFYGYTF
>TRBV13|.|TRBJ1-3|.
TGTGCCAGCAGCTTTGGGTATTCTGGAAACACCATATATTTT
CASSFGYSGNTIYF
>TRBV10-2|.|TRBJ2-1|.
TGCGCCAGCAGAGTCAGAGGCTCGTCATACTCCGGCGATGAGCAGTTCTTC
CASRVRGSSYSGDEQFF
>TRBV5-4|.|TRBJ1-2|.
TGTGCCAGCAGCCCCGGCTGGGGCTCCAACTATGGCTACACCTTC
CASSPGWGSNYGYTF
>TRBV7-9|few|TRBJ1-1|.
TGTGCCAGCAGCTTACGAGGGAACACTGAAGCTTTCTTT
CASSLRGNTEAFF
>TRBV4-2|.|TRBJ2-2|TRBD2
TGTGCCAGCAGCCAAGGGGGGTTTAGCGGGAGGATGAACGGGGAGCTGTTTTTT
CASSQGGFSGRMNGELFF